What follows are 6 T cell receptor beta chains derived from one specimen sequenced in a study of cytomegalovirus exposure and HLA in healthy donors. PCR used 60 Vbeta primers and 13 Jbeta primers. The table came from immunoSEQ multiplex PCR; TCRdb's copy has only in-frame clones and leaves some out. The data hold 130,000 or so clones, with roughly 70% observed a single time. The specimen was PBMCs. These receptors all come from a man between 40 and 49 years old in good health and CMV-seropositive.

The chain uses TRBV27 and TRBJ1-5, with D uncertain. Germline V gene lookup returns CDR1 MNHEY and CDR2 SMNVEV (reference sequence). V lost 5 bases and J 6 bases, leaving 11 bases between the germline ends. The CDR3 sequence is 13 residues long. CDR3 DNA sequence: TGTGCCAGCAGTCCCTCAACGGTTCAGCCCCAGCATTTT. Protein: CASSPSTVQPQHF.

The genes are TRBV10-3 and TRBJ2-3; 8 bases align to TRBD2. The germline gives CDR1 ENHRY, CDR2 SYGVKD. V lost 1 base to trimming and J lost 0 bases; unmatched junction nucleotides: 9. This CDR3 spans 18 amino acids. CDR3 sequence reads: CAISEWAGGVGSTDTQYF. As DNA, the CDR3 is TGTGCCATCAGTGAGTGGGCGGGAGGAGTGGGAAGCACAGATACGCAGTATTTT.

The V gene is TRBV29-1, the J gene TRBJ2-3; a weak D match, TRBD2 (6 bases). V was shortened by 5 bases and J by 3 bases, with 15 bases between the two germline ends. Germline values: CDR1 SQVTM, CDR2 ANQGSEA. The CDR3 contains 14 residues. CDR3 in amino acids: CSVRGGLTTDTQYF. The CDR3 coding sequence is TGCAGCGTTAGGGGTGGACTAACAACAGATACGCAGTATTTT.

The CDR3 protein is CASSFRTVRGGLGYEQYF. The CDR3 DNA sequence: TGTGCCAGCAGCTTTAGGACAGTGCGGGGGGGGTTGGGCTACGAGCAGTACTTC. The rearrangement uses TRBV7-8 and TRBJ2-7; 9 bases line up with TRBD2. The CDR3 covers 18 residues. V was pared by 3 bases and J by 3 bases, with 15 bases of the junction left unmatched. Germline-derived CDR1 and CDR2 are SGHVS and FQNEAQ. Variable domain in full (rest from reference TRBV7-8 and TRBJ2-7): GAGVSQSPRYKVAKRGQDVALRCDPISGHVSLFWYQQALGQGPEFLTYFQNEAQLDKSGLPSDRFFAERPEGSVSTLKIQRTQQEDSAVYLCASSFRTVRGGLGYEQYFGPGTRLTVT.

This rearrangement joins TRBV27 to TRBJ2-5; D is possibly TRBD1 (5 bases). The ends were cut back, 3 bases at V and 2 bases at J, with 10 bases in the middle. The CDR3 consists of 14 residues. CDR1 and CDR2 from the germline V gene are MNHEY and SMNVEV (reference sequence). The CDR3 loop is CASSFQGFQETQYF. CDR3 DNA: TGTGCCAGCAGTTTCCAGGGATTTCAAGAGACCCAGTACTTC.

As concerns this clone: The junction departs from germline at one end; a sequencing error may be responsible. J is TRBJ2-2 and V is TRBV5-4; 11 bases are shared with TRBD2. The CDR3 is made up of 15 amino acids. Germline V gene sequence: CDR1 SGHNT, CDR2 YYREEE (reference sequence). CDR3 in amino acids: CASRPTSGNAGELFF. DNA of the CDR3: TGTGCCAGCAGACCGACTAGCGGGAACGCCGGGGAGCTGTTTTTT.